What follows are 2 T cell receptor beta chains derived from one specimen sequenced in a study of T cell responses to AZD1222 COVID-19 vaccine. The method was immunoSEQ multiplex PCR; TCRdb's version includes in-frame clones alone and lacks a portion of them. Of roughly 150,000 clones listed, about 89% were seen once; the top ten hold less than 1.5%. Material: peripheral blood, obtained 28 days after the second AZD1222 dose. The receptor source for this set is an adult who received the AZD1222 COVID-19 vaccine.

The rearrangement joins TRBV6-5 to TRBJ1-1; D is uncertain. The germline V gene encodes CDR1 MNHEY and CDR2 SVGAGI. The V end lost 7 bases, the J end lost 1 base, and 16 bases lay between the germline ends. This CDR3 contains 15 residues. The CDR3 region is CASTERRHPNTEAFF. DNA for the CDR3: TGTGCCAGCACCGAGCGGCGACACCCGAACACTGAAGCTTTCTTT.

This sequence joins TRBV7-2 and TRBJ1-6, with a tentative D call TRBD1 (6 bases). The CDR3 totals 14 residues. V shed 3 bases and J shed 7 bases, with 10 bases lying between them. Germline assignment: CDR1 SGHTA and CDR2 FQGNSA. CDR3 amino acids: CASSFRTGNSPLHF. DNA of the CDR3: TGTGCCAGCAGCTTCAGAACAGGGAATTCACCCCTCCACTTT.